This T cell receptor beta chain was documented in a study of metastatic and nonmetastatic thyroid tumors. Whole-study findings and limits: It was reported that TCR beta diversity was significantly higher in malignant thyroid tumors than benign nodules, in blood and tumor.

Before thyroid surgery, none of the patients had received any treatment. By frequency in the sample, this clone is medium-sized. Its cognate antigen is unknown. CDR1 DFQATT and CDR2 SNEGSKA come from the germline V gene (reference sequence). This CDR3 contains 14 residues. The V end lost 3 bases, the J end lost 3 bases, and 12 bases lay between the germline ends. TCRdb re-analyzed the PCR reads through MiXCR. The sample lists around 4,500 clones, roughly 18% occurring once. Input material: adjacent normal tissue. The TCR was taken from a female donor with papillary thyroid cancer or a benign thyroid nodule (not recorded which). Some clones in this sample may be carry-over from other donors' samples. The genes are TRBV20-1 and TRBJ1-5, with D possibly TRBD1 on 5 matching bases. CDR3 region: CSARVGQINQPQHF. The CDR3 DNA reads as TGCAGTGCTAGGGTGGGGCAGATCAATCAGCCCCAGCATTTT.